Below, 26 T cell receptor beta chains from the same sample are listed, as sequenced in a study of cytomegalovirus exposure and HLA in healthy donors. The repertoire was sequenced with immunoSEQ multiplex PCR; TCRdb's copy has only in-frame clones and lacks some. The sample consists of fewer than 65,000 clones, 80% to 90% of them appearing once. Source material: PBMCs. All receptors come from a woman aged 18-29 years in good health and CMV-seronegative.

This rearrangement joins TRBV19 to TRBJ2-7, with TRBD2 matching 8 bases. J gave up 3 bases and V 6 bases, and 13 bases lay outside the gene matches. CDR1 LNHDA and CDR2 SQIVND come from the germline V gene (reference sequence). The CDR3 extends over 16 amino acids. CDR3 bases: TGTGCCAGTAGACCCCGCGCGGGGGGAACTCTCTACGAGCAGTACTTC. It codes for CASRPRAGGTLYEQYF.

CDR3 amino acids: CASRGDSGGSFF. Here the CDR3 DNA reads TGTGCCAGCAGGGGGGACAGCGGGGGGTCTTTCTTC. The chain recombines TRBV2 with TRBJ2-1, with 9 bases identical to TRBD2. V was clipped by 6 bases and J by 16 bases; unmatched bases: 10. CDR1 is SNHLY, CDR2 FYNNEI, per germline. This CDR3 contains 12 residues.

CDR3 region: CATSRDRGAETQYF. The CDR3 bases are TGTGCCACCAGCAGAGATCGGGGGGCAGAGACCCAGTACTTC. J is TRBJ2-5 and V is TRBV15; possibly TRBD2 for D (7 bases). CDR3 length: 14 residues. Germline values: CDR1 LNHNV, CDR2 YYDKDF (reference sequence). V lost 0 bases and J 4 bases, leaving 9 bases between the germline ends.

The rearrangement uses TRBV28 and TRBJ2-7; D unclear. The germline V gene has CDR1 MDHEN and CDR2 SYDVKM. The V and J ends lost 6 bases and 2 bases respectively, with 5 bases between them. This CDR3 has 11 residues. The CDR3 coding sequence is TGTGCCAGCAGCCGGGCCTACGAGCAGTACTTC. Its protein product is CASSRAYEQYF. The complete variable domain, with remaining parts taken from reference TRBV28 and TRBJ2-7, reads DVKVTQSSRYLVKRTGEKVFLECVQDMDHENMFWYRQDPGLGLRLIYFSYDVKMKEKGDIPEGYSVSREKKERFSLILESASTNQTSMYLCASSRAYEQYFGPGTRLTVT.

The V call is TRBV5-5, the J call TRBJ2-3; 8 positions match TRBD1. This CDR3 spans 17 amino acids. Per the germline V gene, CDR1 is SGHKS and CDR2 is YYEKEE (reference sequence). V shed 1 base, J shed 6 bases, and the junction held 13 bases outside the gene matches. CDR3 sequence: CASSLQWDRRQGDTQYF. Written as DNA, the CDR3 is TGTGCCAGCAGCTTGCAATGGGACAGGCGACAAGGGGATACGCAGTATTTT.

This clone was seen just once. The J gene is TRBJ1-3, the V gene TRBV29-1; D uncertain. Germline V gene data show CDR1 as SQVTM and CDR2 as ANQGSEA. Trimming cost V 5 bases and J 4 bases, with 9 bases left between them. The CDR3 runs 12 residues. CDR3 DNA: TGCAGCGTTCGGGTGCGGGGAAACACCATATATTTT. It encodes CSVRVRGNTIYF.

The table lists this clone with a count of one. DNA of the CDR3: TGTGCCAGCTCACCACCTCCTCTCGTGGGGACTGGGAAATCCACAGATACGCAGTATTTT. This sequence encodes CASSPPPLVGTGKSTDTQYF. The rearrangement uses TRBV18 and TRBJ2-3, with D possibly matching TRBD2 (6 bases). Germline CDR1 and CDR2: KGHSH and LQKENI. V lost 0 bases, J lost 2 bases, and 24 bases lay in between. The CDR3 has 20 amino acids.

V gene TRBV18 combines with J gene TRBJ2-5; 7 nucleotides agree with TRBD2. The CDR3 covers 13 residues. V gave up 6 bases and J gave up 4 bases; unmatched junction bases: 5. Germline values: CDR1 KGHSH, CDR2 LQKENI. The CDR3 region is CASSRGGRETQYF. CDR3 nucleotides: TGTGCCAGCTCGCGCGGGGGTCGAGAGACCCAGTACTTC. Full variable domain (remainder filled in from reference TRBV18 and TRBJ2-5): NAGVMQNPRHLVRRRGQEARLRCSPMKGHSHVYWYRQLPEEGLKFMVYLQKENIIDESGMPKERFSAEFPKEGPSILRIQQVVRGDSAAYFCASSRGGRETQYFGPGTRLLVL.

The rearrangement links TRBV28 to TRBJ2-3; D not resolved. The CDR3 is 13 amino acids. V was clipped by 11 bases and J by 0 bases, with 12 bases between them. Germline-derived CDR1 and CDR2 are MDHEN and SYDVKM. CDR3 residues: CAVREDSTDTQYF. The CDR3 DNA is TGTGCCGTGCGTGAAGATAGCACAGATACGCAGTATTTT. Using reference TRBV28 and TRBJ2-3 for the parts outside the CDR3, the full variable domain is DVKVTQSSRYLVKRTGEKVFLECVQDMDHENMFWYRQDPGLGLRLIYFSYDVKMKEKGDIPEGYSVSREKKERFSLILESASTNQTSMYLCAVREDSTDTQYFGPGTRLTVL.

The chain recombines TRBV28 with TRBJ2-6; tentative D call: TRBD2 (5 bases). Between the trimmed V and J ends, which lost 4 bases and 0 bases, there was a span of 13 bases. Germline V lookup: CDR1 MDHEN, CDR2 SYDVKM. The CDR3 sequence is 17 residues long. DNA of the CDR3: TGTGCCAGCAGTTCCCGGACTGCCTCCTCTGGGGCCAACGTCCTGACTTTC. It codes for CASSSRTASSGANVLTF.

The rearrangement uses TRBV6-5 and TRBJ2-1; TRBD2 aligns across 12 bases. Germline-derived CDR1 and CDR2 are MNHEY and SVGAGI. There are 16 residues in the CDR3. The V gene end was trimmed by 0 bases and the J gene end by 6 bases; junction bases not matched to a gene: 3. The CDR3 sequence is CASSYSLAGGTNEQFF. CDR3 nucleotide sequence: TGTGCCAGCAGTTACTCTCTAGCGGGGGGGACCAATGAGCAGTTCTTC.

V is TRBV14 and J is TRBJ1-4; 10 bases align to TRBD1. This CDR3 comprises 14 residues. Germline values: CDR1 SGHDN, CDR2 FVKESK. Trimming at V came to 4 bases and at J to 8 bases, leaving 4 bases not matched to a gene. CDR3 DNA: TGTGCCAGCAGCCCTCGGACAGGGGGGGAAAAACTGTTTTTT. It encodes CASSPRTGGEKLFF.

V and J are TRBV2 and TRBJ2-5; D gene unclear. Trimming cost V 6 bases and J 0 bases, with 8 bases left between them. The CDR3 length is 13 residues. Germline V gene data show CDR1 as SNHLY and CDR2 as FYNNEI. Here the CDR3 DNA reads TGTGCCAGCAGAGACACCGACCAAGAGACCCAGTACTTC. The encoded protein is CASRDTDQETQYF.

The chain uses TRBV2 and TRBJ2-2; 8 bases match TRBD1. The CDR3 length is 15 residues. In germline, CDR1 is SNHLY, CDR2 FYNNEI. J lost 4 bases, V lost 4 bases, and 5 bases had no gene match. CDR3 residues: CASSAGQGSTGELFF. As DNA, the CDR3 is TGTGCCAGCAGTGCCGGACAGGGAAGCACCGGGGAGCTGTTTTTT.

The rearrangement joins TRBV6-6 to TRBJ1-3; the match to TRBD1 covers 7 bases. V shed 7 bases and J 4 bases; nucleotides not matched to a gene: 10. CDR3 length equals 15 residues. Germline V gene data show CDR1 as MNHNY and CDR2 as SVGAGI (reference sequence). The DNA for the CDR3 is TGTGCCAGCACCGAGACAGGGTGGTCGGGAAACACCATATATTTT. This encodes CASTETGWSGNTIYF.

This chain connects TRBV18 to TRBJ2-2; no reliable D call. The germline gives CDR1 KGHSH, CDR2 LQKENI. V lost 0 bases to trimming and J lost 3 bases, with 8 bases between them. The CDR3 spans 15 residues. The CDR3 bases are TGTGCCAGCTCACCACCGTACACCTACACCGGGGAGCTGTTTTTT. It is translated as CASSPPYTYTGELFF.

The V gene is TRBV6-1, the J gene TRBJ1-1; TRBD1 matches at 7 bases. J gave up 7 bases and V 2 bases, and 4 bases lay outside the gene matches. Germline V CDR1 and CDR2: MNHNS, SASEGT. The CDR3 totals 13 residues. Written as DNA, the CDR3 is TGTGCCAGCAGTGAATCGGGGACAGTTGAAGCTTTCTTT. Residues: CASSESGTVEAFF.

V gene TRBV5-6 combines with J gene TRBJ2-1, with 9 bases lining up with TRBD2. With 0 bases clipped from V and 2 bases from J, the junction kept 6 bases outside the gene matches. CDR3 length: 17 residues. Per the germline V gene, CDR1 is SGHDT and CDR2 is YYEEEE. The CDR3 nucleotides read TGTGCCAGCAGCTTGGCAGCCCTAGCGGGACCCTACAATGAGCAGTTCTTC. This gives the protein CASSLAALAGPYNEQFF.

The chain employs TRBV21-1 and TRBJ1-5; no DNA check was done on the table's D call, TRBD1. TRBV21-1 is described as a pseudogene. This CDR3 region has 15 residues. DNA for the CDR3: TGTGCCAGCAGCTCCCGAAGGACACTCGATCAGCCCCAGCATTTT. Its protein is CASSSRRTLDQPQHF.

The chain links TRBV6-1 to TRBJ2-7; a possible D gene is TRBD1 (5 bases). The germline gives CDR1 MNHNS, CDR2 SASEGT. The CDR3 is made up of 14 amino acids. Trimming took off 7 bases at V and 3 bases at J, with 16 bases between the two ends. The CDR3 loop reads CASTPGHLVYEQYF. Written as DNA, the CDR3 is TGTGCCAGCACCCCCGGACATCTTGTCTACGAGCAGTACTTC.

The chain recombines TRBV2 with TRBJ1-2, with 9 bases identical to TRBD1. V lost 4 bases, J lost 8 bases, and 11 bases stayed unmatched. Germline CDR1 and CDR2: SNHLY and FYNNEI. This CDR3 comprises 15 residues. The chain's CDR3 is CASSANRDRGGGYTF. The CDR3 nucleotides read TGTGCCAGCAGTGCCAATCGCGACAGGGGGGGAGGCTACACCTTC.

This sequence joins TRBV2 and TRBJ2-7; D remains unclear. Trimming shortened V by 8 bases and J by 1 base, and 12 bases separated the two germline ends. Germline V gene sequence: CDR1 SNHLY, CDR2 FYNNEI. The CDR3 runs to 13 residues. CDR3 loop: CASLLRSSYEQYF. The CDR3 DNA reads TGTGCCAGCCTACTAAGGTCTTCCTACGAGCAGTACTTC. Looking up the rest from reference TRBV2 and TRBJ2-7 gives the full variable domain: EPEVTQTPSHQVTQMGQEVILRCVPISNHLYFYWYRQILGQKVEFLVSFYNNEISEKSEIFDDQFSVERPDGSNFTLKIRSTKLEDSAMYFCASLLRSSYEQYFGPGTRLTVT.

V and J are TRBV7-9 and TRBJ1-6; D possibly corresponds to TRBD1 (6 bases). The germline gives CDR1 SEHNR, CDR2 FQNEAQ (reference sequence). The CDR3 consists of 13 residues. The V and J ends lost 4 bases and 11 bases respectively, with 12 bases between them. CDR3 DNA sequence: TGTGCCAGCAGCTATCCAGGGGATCCACCCCTCCACTTT. This gives the protein CASSYPGDPPLHF.

The genes are TRBV9 and TRBJ2-7; D gene uncertain. The CDR3 covers 14 residues. V was pared by 0 bases and J by 1 base, with 8 bases between. The germline gives CDR1 SGDLS, CDR2 YYNGEE. CDR3 region: CASSVEWQSYEQYF. The CDR3 DNA is TGTGCCAGCAGCGTAGAGTGGCAGTCCTACGAGCAGTACTTC.

The gene calls are TRBV19 and TRBJ2-1; 12 nucleotides line up with TRBD2. Per the germline V gene, CDR1 is LNHDA and CDR2 is SQIVND (reference sequence). The CDR3 sequence is 18 residues long. The J segment lost 1 base and the V segment lost 3 bases, leaving 7 bases of the junction unmatched. The CDR3 DNA follows: TGTGCCAGTAGTATCAGGCTAGCGGGGGGGCAGTCCTACAATGAGCAGTTCTTC. It yields the protein CASSIRLAGGQSYNEQFF.

V and J are TRBV5-1 and TRBJ1-3, with D possibly being TRBD1 (5 bases). The CDR3 loop spans 15 amino acids. V gave up 0 bases and J gave up 0 bases, with 7 bases separating them. CDR1 SGHRS and CDR2 YFSETQ come from the germline V gene. The CDR3 sequence: CASSLDQGSGNTIYF. The CDR3 DNA reads as TGCGCCAGCAGCTTGGACCAGGGCTCTGGAAACACCATATATTTT.